Presented here are 9 T cell receptor beta chains from one specimen sequenced in a study of neurological immune-mediated disorders. TCRdb re-called the 5' RACE reads through MiXCR, storing one row per CDR3 protein. The table has about 99,000 distinct CDR3 sequences, less than 14% seen once. Time point denoted: longitudinal time-point 3. Sequencing was done on a sample of PBMCs. All receptors come from a female donor with HTLV-1-associated myelopathy (HAM/TSP).

In this sample, this clonotype turned up many times. The rearrangement links TRBV7-9 to TRBJ2-3; 7 positions match TRBD1. The CDR3 runs 16 residues. Trimming took 5 bases from V and 6 from J; bases not matched to a gene: 14. Germline CDR1 reads SEHNR; CDR2 reads FQNEAQ (reference sequence). The CDR3 region is CASSPRGGLRPDTQYF. The CDR3 bases are TGTGCCAGCAGCCCACGAGGGGGCCTTCGGCCTGATACGCAGTATTTT.

This clonotype has a count of ten or more. The chain links TRBV20-1 to TRBJ2-1; 9 positions agree with TRBD1. This CDR3 region has 14 residues. Germline V gene sequence: CDR1 DFQATT, CDR2 SNEGSKA (reference sequence). V dropped 0 bases and J dropped 12; count of bases not matched to a gene: 9. The CDR3, as DNA: TGCAGTGCTAGAGATGCCCGGACAGGGGAGGGGCAGTTCTTC. Residues: CSARDARTGEGQFF.

This clonotype has more than one count but fewer than ten. The rearrangement links TRBV6-1 to TRBJ1-1; D remains unclear. CDR3 length: 16 amino acids. With 5 bases removed from V and 1 base from J, the gap between germline ends came to 17 bases. The germline V gene has CDR1 MNHNS and CDR2 SASEGT. CDR3 loop: CASSLNPRFQNTEAFF. In DNA form, the CDR3 reads TGTGCCAGCAGTCTAAACCCCCGGTTCCAGAACACTGAAGCTTTCTTT.

This clonotype was seen repeatedly, ten times or more. This chain connects TRBV15 to TRBJ2-3; D remains unclear. The V gene lost 0 bases and the J gene lost 0 bases, with 16 bases spanning the gap. This CDR3 has 18 amino acids. Germline V gene data show CDR1 as LNHNV and CDR2 as YYDKDF (reference sequence). CDR3 bases: TGTGCCACCAGCAGAGATCTTGGGATCACCCCCAGCACAGATACGCAGTATTTT. It is translated as CATSRDLGITPSTDTQYF.

This clonotype is medium-sized. The chain uses TRBV5-6 and TRBJ1-2; 8 positions agree with TRBD1. CDR3 length: 16 residues. V trimming: 3 bases; J trimming: 7 bases; junction bases outside the gene matches: 14. Germline values: CDR1 SGHDT, CDR2 YYEEEE. This CDR3 reads CASSSTGGQAARGYTF. For the CDR3, the DNA is TGTGCCAGCAGCTCGACTGGGGGACAGGCAGCGCGTGGCTACACCTTC.

There are many counts of this clonotype. J is TRBJ1-5 and V is TRBV12-3 or TRBV12-4, with unresolved D. The CDR3 spans 13 residues. V lost 4 bases and J lost 6, with 10 bases in between. The CDR3 is CASSWRAGQPQHF. Written as DNA, the CDR3 is TGTGCCAGCAGTTGGCGGGCCGGTCAGCCCCAGCATTTT.

This clonotype was recorded at least ten times. Germline and junction disagree at one end, which may indicate a read error. The genes are TRBV15 and TRBJ2-5; 7 bases match TRBD1. Germline CDR1 reads LNHNV; CDR2 reads YYDKDF (reference sequence). The CDR3 length is 16 residues. CDR3 DNA sequence: TGTGCTACCAGCAGGACCAGACAGGGCGGTCGGGAGACCCAGTACTTC. This codes for CATSRTRQGGRETQYF. The complete variable domain, with remaining parts taken from reference TRBV15 and TRBJ2-5, reads DAMVIQNPRYQVTQFGKPVTLSCSQTLNHNVMYWYQQKSSQAPKLLFHYYDKDFNNEADTPDNFQSRRPNTSFCFLDIRSPGLGDTAMYLCATSRTRQGGRETQYFGPGTRLLVL.

This clonotype was counted ten times or more. The chain combines TRBV10-3 with TRBJ2-3; D is unresolved. Germline CDR1 reads ENHRY; CDR2 reads SYGVKD. The CDR3 runs 12 residues. Trimming removed 5 bases at V and 2 bases at J, with 5 bases between. CDR3 nucleotides: TGTGCCATCAGTAGCGACACAGATACGCAGTATTTT. It is translated as CAISSDTDTQYF.

This clonotype has at least ten counts. The chain uses TRBV4-1 and TRBJ2-3; D may be TRBD2 (6 bases). The germline gives CDR1 MGHRA, CDR2 YSYEKL. V dropped 1 base and J dropped 4 bases, with 12 bases sitting between them. The length of the CDR3 is 15 residues. The CDR3 protein is CASSQAEGAADTQYF. In DNA, the CDR3 is TGCGCCAGCAGCCAAGCGGAGGGTGCGGCAGATACGCAGTATTTT.